This T cell receptor (beta chain) was recovered during a study of T cell repertoires in cytomegalovirus infection. Study overall: Indications came from public TCR beta signatures; they pointed to CMV infection and to a matching HLA type. The study's findings and limits: Totalled public TCR beta family frequency picked out people who carried CMV plus the relevant HLA. It was HLA-C-restricted CMV-specific TCR beta clonotypes that dominated the response ex vivo.

TCRdb reprocessed the reads with MiXCR, giving one entry per CDR3 protein. The data hold roughly 200,000 distinct CDR3 sequences, with roughly a sixth observed a single time. About this clonotype itself: Its antigen is not known.

The clonotype was recovered from a human donor in good health (CMV status not recorded). Some clones in this sample may be carry-over from other donors' samples. The sample was CD8+ T cells from PBMCs.

The CDR3 reads CAWVPGSLDEQYF. CDR3 DNA: TGTGCCTGGGTTCCGGGTTCCCTGGACGAGCAGTACTTC. The chain has TRBV30 and TRBJ2-7; D ambiguous. There are 13 residues in the CDR3. CDR1 is GTSNPN, CDR2 SVGIG, per germline (reference sequence). The ends were cut back, 5 bases at V and 5 bases at J, with 16 bases in the middle.